This TCR beta chain stems from a study of cytomegalovirus exposure and HLA in healthy donors. The PCR employed 60 Vbeta primers together with 13 Jbeta primers. TCRdb's table, derived via immunoSEQ multiplex PCR, lists solely in-frame clones and lacks some. The data contain approximately 110,000 clones, roughly 78% of them singletons. This TCR derives from a woman aged 40 to 55 in good health and CMV-seronegative. The sample was PBMCs.

The CDR3 sequence is CAWSRDNTEAFF. CDR3 nucleotides: TGTGCCTGGAGCAGGGATAACACTGAAGCTTTCTTT. This chain uses TRBV30 with TRBJ1-1; D is perhaps TRBD1 (5 bases). Per the germline V gene, CDR1 is GTSNPN and CDR2 is SVGIG (reference sequence). The CDR3 runs to 12 residues. Deletions cut 3 bases from V and 2 bases from J, with 7 bases between. The variable domain in full, with the rest retrieved from reference TRBV30 and TRBJ1-1, is SQTIHQWPATLVQPVGSPLSLECTVEGTSNPNLYWYRQAAGRGLQLLFYSVGIGQISSEVPQNLSASRPQDRQFILSSKKLLLSDSGFYLCAWSRDNTEAFFGQGTRLTVV.